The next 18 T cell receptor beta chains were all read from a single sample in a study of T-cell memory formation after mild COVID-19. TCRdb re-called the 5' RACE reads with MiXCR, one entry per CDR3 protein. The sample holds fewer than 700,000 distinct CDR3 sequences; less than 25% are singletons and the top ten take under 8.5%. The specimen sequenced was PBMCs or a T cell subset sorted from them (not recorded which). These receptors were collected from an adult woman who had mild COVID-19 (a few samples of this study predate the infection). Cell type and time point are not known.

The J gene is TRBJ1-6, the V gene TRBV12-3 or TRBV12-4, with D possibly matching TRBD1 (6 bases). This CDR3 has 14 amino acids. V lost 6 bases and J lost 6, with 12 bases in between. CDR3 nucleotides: TGTGCCAGCAGAATGACAGGCTCTAATTCACCCCTCCACTTT. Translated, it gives CASRMTGSNSPLHF.

Here the CDR3 DNA reads TGCGCCAGCAGTAACAGAGCCCAGAGCAATCAGCCCCAGCATTTT. This gives the protein CASSNRAQSNQPQHF. The chain couples TRBV10-2 to TRBJ1-5, with D unclear. The germline V and J ends were trimmed by 5 bases and 1 base, with 12 bases remaining between them. Germline-derived CDR1 and CDR2 are WSHSY and SAAADI. The CDR3 runs to 15 residues.

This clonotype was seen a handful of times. CDR3 nucleotides: TGTGCCAGCAGCTTGACTAGCGGGATCAATGAGCAGTTCTTC. Residues: CASSLTSGINEQFF. The chain has TRBV7-9 and TRBJ2-1; 11 nucleotides align to TRBD2. V lost 3 bases to trimming and J lost 6 bases; unmatched junction nucleotides: 1. Looked up from germline, CDR1 is SEHNR and CDR2 is FQNEAQ (reference sequence). CDR3 length equals 14 residues.

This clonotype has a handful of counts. CDR3 DNA sequence: TGTGCCAGCAGCTTCCGAGGCAGGGGAGAATCCTACGAGCAGTACTTC. This encodes CASSFRGRGESYEQYF. V and J are TRBV7-2 and TRBJ2-7; D might be TRBD1 (6 bases). Germline V gives CDR1 SGHTA, CDR2 FQGNSA. V was clipped by 3 bases and J by 1 base, with 16 bases between them. This CDR3 has 16 amino acids. Full variable domain (rest looked up from reference TRBV7-2 and TRBJ2-7): GAGVSQSPSNKVTEKGKDVELRCDPISGHTALYWYRQSLGQGLEFLIYFQGNSAPDKSGLPSDRFSAERTGGSVSTLTIQRTQQEDSAVYLCASSFRGRGESYEQYFGPGTRLTVT.

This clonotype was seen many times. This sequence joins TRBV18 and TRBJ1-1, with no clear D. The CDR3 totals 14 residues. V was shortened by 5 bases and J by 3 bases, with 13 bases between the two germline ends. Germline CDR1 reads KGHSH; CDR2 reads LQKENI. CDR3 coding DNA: TGTGCCAGCTCATTATTAAATGGGGACACTGAAGCTTTCTTT. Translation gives CASSLLNGDTEAFF.

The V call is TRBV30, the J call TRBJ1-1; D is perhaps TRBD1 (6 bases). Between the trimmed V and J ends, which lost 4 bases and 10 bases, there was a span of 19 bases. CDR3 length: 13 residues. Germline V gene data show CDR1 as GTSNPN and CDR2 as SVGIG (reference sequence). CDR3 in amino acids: CAWMRQGLGLAFF. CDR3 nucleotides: TGTGCCTGGATGCGGCAGGGGTTGGGCCTAGCTTTCTTT.

Here the CDR3 reads CASTQGGGSYEQYF. The CDR3 coding sequence is TGTGCCAGCACCCAAGGAGGGGGCTCCTACGAGCAGTACTTC. The rearrangement joins TRBV7-9 to TRBJ2-7; the D gene could be TRBD1 or TRBD2 (6 bases each). The germline V gene encodes CDR1 SEHNR and CDR2 FQNEAQ (reference sequence). This CDR3 is 14 amino acids long. V was pared by 7 bases and J by 0 bases, with 13 bases between.

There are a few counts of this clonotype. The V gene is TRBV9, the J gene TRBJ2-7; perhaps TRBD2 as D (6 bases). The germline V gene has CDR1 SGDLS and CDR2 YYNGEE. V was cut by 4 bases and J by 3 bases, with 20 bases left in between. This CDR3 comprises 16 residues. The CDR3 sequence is CASSNSPSGRYYEQYF. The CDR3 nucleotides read TGTGCCAGCAGCAACTCACCGAGCGGGCGTTACTACGAGCAGTACTTC.

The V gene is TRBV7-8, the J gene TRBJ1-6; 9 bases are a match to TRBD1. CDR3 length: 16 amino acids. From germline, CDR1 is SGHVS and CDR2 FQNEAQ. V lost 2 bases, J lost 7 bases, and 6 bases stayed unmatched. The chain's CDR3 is CASSLRGTGSNSPLHF. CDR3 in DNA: TGTGCCAGCAGCTTACGCGGGACAGGGAGCAATTCACCCCTCCACTTT.

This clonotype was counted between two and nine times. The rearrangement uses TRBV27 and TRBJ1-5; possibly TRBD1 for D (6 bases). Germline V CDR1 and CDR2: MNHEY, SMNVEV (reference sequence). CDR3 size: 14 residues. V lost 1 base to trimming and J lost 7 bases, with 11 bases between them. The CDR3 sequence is CASSLLVRGQPQHF. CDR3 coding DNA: TGTGCCAGCAGTTTATTGGTCAGGGGACAGCCCCAGCATTTT.

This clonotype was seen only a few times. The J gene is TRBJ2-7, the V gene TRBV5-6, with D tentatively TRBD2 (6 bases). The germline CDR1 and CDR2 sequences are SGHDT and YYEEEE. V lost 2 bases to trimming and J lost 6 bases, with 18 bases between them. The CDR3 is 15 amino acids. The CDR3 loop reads CASSLFIVGDSEQYF. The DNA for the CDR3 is TGTGCCAGCAGCTTATTTATCGTGGGGGACTCCGAGCAGTACTTC.

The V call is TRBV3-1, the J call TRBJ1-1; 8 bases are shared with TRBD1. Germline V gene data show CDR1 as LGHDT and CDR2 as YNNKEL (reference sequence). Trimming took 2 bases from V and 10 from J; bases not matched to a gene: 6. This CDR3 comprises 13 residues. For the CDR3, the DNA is TGTGCCAGCAGCCAAAGGACAGGGAAGAGAGCTTTCTTT. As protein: CASSQRTGKRAFF.

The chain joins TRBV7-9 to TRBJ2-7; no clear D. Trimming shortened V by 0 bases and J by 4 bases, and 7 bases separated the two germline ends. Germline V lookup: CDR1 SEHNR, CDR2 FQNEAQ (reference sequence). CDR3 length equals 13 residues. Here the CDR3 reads CASSLAAVYEQYF. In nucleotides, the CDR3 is TGTGCCAGCAGCTTAGCGGCGGTTTACGAGCAGTACTTC.

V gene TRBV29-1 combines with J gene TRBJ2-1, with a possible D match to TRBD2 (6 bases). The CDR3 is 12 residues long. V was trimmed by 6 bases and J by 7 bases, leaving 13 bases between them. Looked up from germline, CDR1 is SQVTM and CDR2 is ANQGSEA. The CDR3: CSVGTLENEQFF. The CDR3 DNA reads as TGCAGCGTCGGGACTTTGGAAAATGAGCAGTTCTTC.

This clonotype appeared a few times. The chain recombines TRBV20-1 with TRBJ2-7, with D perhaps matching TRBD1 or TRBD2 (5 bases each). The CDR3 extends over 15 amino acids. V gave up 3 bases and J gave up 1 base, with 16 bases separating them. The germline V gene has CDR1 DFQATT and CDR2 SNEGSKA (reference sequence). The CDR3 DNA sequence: TGCAGTGCTAGCGACGCCGGGACGTTATCCTACGAGCAGTACTTC. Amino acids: CSASDAGTLSYEQYF.

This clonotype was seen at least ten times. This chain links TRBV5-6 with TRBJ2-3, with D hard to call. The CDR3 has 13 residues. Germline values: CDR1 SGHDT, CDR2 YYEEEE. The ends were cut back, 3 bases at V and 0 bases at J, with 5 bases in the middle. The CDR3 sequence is CASSSGSTDTQYF. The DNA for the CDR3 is TGTGCCAGCAGCTCCGGGAGCACAGATACGCAGTATTTT.

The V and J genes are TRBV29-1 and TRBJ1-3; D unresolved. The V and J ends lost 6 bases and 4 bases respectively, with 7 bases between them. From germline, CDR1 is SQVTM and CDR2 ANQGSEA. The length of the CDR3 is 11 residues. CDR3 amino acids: CSVGFGNTIYF. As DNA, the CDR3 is TGCAGCGTGGGGTTCGGAAACACCATATATTTT.

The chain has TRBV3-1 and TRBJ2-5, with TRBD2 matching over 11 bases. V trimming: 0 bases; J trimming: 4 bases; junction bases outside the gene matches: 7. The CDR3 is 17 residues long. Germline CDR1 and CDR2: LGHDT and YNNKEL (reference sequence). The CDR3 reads CASSQERLAGGVETQYF. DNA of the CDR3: TGTGCCAGCAGCCAAGAAAGGCTAGCGGGAGGAGTAGAGACCCAGTACTTC.